The rows below give T cell receptor beta chains drawn from one sample of a study of OX40 agonist ivuxolimab in advanced cancers. Profiling relied on immunoSEQ multiplex PCR, and the TCRdb table lists in-frame clones only, not all of them. The repertoire holds about 46,000 clones, with 82% as singletons. Sequenced material: CD4+ or CD8+ T cells sorted from blood, taken in a trial of the OX40 agonist ivuxolimab. These receptors all stem from an adult with an advanced solid tumor such as melanoma, head and neck, liver or kidney cancer. The CDR3 runs from the conserved cysteine through the conserved F or W. D genes are given only for firm matches. Size tells how often a clone was seen (once, few, many) or the class of an expanded clone, and some rows leave it out.

v_gene,j_gene,abundance,d_gene,CDR3aa,CDR3nt
TRBV6-5,TRBJ2-7,NA,NA,CASRDMEGSYEQYF,TGTGCCAGCAGAGATATGGAAGGGTCCTACGAGCAGTACTTC
TRBV5-1,TRBJ1-2,NA,NA,CASSLDSNYGYTF,TGCGCCAGCAGCTTGGACAGCAACTATGGCTACACCTTC
TRBV5-4,TRBJ1-1,few,NA,CASNLGGITEAFF,TGTGCCAGCAATCTAGGGGGTATCACTGAAGCTTTCTTT
TRBV4-2,TRBJ2-3,NA,NA,CASSQDGPPRTDTQYF,TGTGCCAGCAGCCAAGATGGGCCGCCCCGTACAGATACGCAGTATTTT
TRBV7-9,TRBJ1-1,NA,TRBD1,CASSTGQGNMNTEAFF,TGTGCCAGCAGTACAGGACAGGGGAACATGAACACTGAAGCTTTCTTT
TRBV6-6,TRBJ2-7,NA,NA,CASSSLGGGEQYF,TGTGCCAGCAGTTCCCTCGGTGGCGGCGAGCAGTACTTC
TRBV6-1,TRBJ2-7,NA,NA,CASSEWGPYEQYF,TGTGCCAGCAGTGAGTGGGGACCCTACGAGCAGTACTTC
TRBV28,TRBJ1-1,NA,NA,CASSRAGHRNTEAFF,TGTGCCAGCAGTCGGGCGGGACACCGGAACACTGAAGCTTTCTTT
TRBV5-4,TRBJ1-3,NA,NA,CASSLTGGNTIYF,TGTGCCAGCAGCTTGACAGGGGGAAACACCATATATTTT
TRBV2,TRBJ2-2,NA,TRBD2,CASSSGGTTGELFF,TGTGCCAGCTCTAGCGGGGGTACAACCGGGGAGCTGTTTTTT
TRBV7-7,TRBJ2-6,NA,TRBD1,CASSPGTGQTLSGANVLTF,TGTGCTAGCAGCCCTGGGACAGGTCAAACCTTATCTGGGGCCAACGTCCTGACTTTC
TRBV4-3,TRBJ2-3,NA,TRBD2,CASSHAGGRTDTQYF,TGCGCCAGCAGCCACGCGGGGGGGCGAACAGATACGCAGTATTTT
TRBV30,TRBJ1-5,NA,NA,CAWSGVYSNQPQHF,TGTGCCTGGAGTGGTGTTTACAGCAATCAGCCCCAGCATTTT
TRBV30,TRBJ1-2,NA,TRBD1,CAWSRGTAYGYTF,TGTGCCTGGAGTCGCGGGACAGCCTATGGCTACACCTTC
TRBV5-4,TRBJ2-3,NA,NA,CASSEDSVDTQYF,TGTGCCAGCAGCGAGGACAGCGTGGATACGCAGTATTTT
TRBV9,TRBJ1-6,NA,NA,CASSVSNSPLHF,TGTGCCAGCAGCGTATCGAATTCACCCCTCCACTTT
TRBV12-5,TRBJ1-2,NA,TRBD1,CASGPWTGNYGYTF,TGTGCTAGTGGTCCCTGGACAGGTAACTATGGCTACACCTTC
TRBV4-3,TRBJ1-5,NA,NA,CASSQEASNQPQHF,TGCGCCAGCAGCCAAGAGGCTAGCAATCAGCCCCAGCATTTT
TRBV5-2,TRBJ1-2,NA,NA,CGVRKTYGYTF,TGTGGAGTACGAAAGACCTATGGCTACACCTTC